This TCR beta chain was identified during a study of shared clonotypes between healthy human individuals. A note on this clone: Its antigen is unknown.

About 30,000 T cell genomes, or around 200 ng DNA, went into the sorted-subset replicate PCRs. TCRdb's table, derived via immunoSEQ multiplex PCR, lists solely in-frame clones and lacks some. The sample contains nearly 1,000,000 clones, about three quarters of which appear only once. General study points: Compared with clonotypes that all four donors shared, non-shared clonotypes had lower generation probabilities.

The CDR3 length is 14 residues. V was cut by 5 bases and J by 6 bases, with 13 bases left in between. Per germline, CDR1 SGHDN and CDR2 FVKESK. This rearrangement joins TRBV14 to TRBJ2-2, with D tentatively TRBD1 (6 bases). This sequence was found in a young man in good health. What was sequenced was memory CD4+ T cells sorted from blood. The subset is: CD45RA-negative fraction. CDR3 amino acids: CASSTQQGPGELFF. In DNA, the CDR3 is TGTGCCAGCAGCACTCAACAGGGACCCGGGGAGCTGTTTTTT.